This T cell receptor beta chain comes out of a study of T cells in Graves' hyperthyroidism and ophthalmopathy. RNA transcripts yielded amplified TCR beta CDR3 regions. The HTBI primer set drove a first-round RT-PCR of the TCR CDR3. A single record per CDR3 protein comes from TCRdb applying MiXCR to the multiplex PCR reads. The profile shows a few hundred thousand distinct CDR3 sequences, 40% to 55% of them singletons. This clonotype was recorded only once. Specimen: peripheral blood or thyroid tissue (not recorded which). The clonotype comes from a woman aged 18-29 years with Graves' hyperthyroidism.

Here the CDR3 reads CASSHRENEQFF. The CDR3 bases are TGCGCCAGCAGCCACAGGGAGAATGAGCAGTTCTTC. The V call is TRBV5-1, the J call TRBJ2-1; tentatively, D is TRBD1 (6 bases). Germline V gives CDR1 SGHRS, CDR2 YFSETQ. This CDR3 spans 12 amino acids. The V end was cut by 4 bases, the J end by 7 bases, with 9 bases between.